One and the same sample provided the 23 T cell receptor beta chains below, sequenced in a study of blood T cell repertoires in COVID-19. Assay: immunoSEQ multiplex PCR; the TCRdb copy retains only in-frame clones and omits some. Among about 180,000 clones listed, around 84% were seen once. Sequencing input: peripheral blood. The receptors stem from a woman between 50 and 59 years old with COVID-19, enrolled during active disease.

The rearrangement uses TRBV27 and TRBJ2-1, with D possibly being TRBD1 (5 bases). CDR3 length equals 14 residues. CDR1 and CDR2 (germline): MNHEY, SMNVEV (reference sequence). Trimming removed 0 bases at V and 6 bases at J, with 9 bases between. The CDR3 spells CASSLSKGPNEQFF. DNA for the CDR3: TGTGCCAGCAGTTTATCGAAGGGGCCCAATGAGCAGTTCTTC.

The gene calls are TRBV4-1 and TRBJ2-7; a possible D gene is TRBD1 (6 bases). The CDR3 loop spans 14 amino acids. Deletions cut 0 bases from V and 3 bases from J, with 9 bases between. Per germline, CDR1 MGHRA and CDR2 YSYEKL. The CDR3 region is CASSQEGADYEQYF. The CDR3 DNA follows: TGCGCCAGCAGCCAAGAGGGGGCAGACTACGAGCAGTACTTC.

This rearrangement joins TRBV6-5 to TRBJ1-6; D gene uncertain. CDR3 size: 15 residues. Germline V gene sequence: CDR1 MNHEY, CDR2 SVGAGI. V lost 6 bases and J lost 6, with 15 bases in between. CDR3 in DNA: TGTGCCAGCAGCCGGAGGGTGGGCCTTAATTCACCCCTCCACTTT. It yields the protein CASSRRVGLNSPLHF.

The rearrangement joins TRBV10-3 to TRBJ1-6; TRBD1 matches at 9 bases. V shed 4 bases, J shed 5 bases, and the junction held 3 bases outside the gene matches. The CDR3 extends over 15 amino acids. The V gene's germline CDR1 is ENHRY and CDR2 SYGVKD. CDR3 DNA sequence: TGTGCCATCAGTGGTGGGACAGGGCATAATTCACCCCTCCACTTT. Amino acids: CAISGGTGHNSPLHF.

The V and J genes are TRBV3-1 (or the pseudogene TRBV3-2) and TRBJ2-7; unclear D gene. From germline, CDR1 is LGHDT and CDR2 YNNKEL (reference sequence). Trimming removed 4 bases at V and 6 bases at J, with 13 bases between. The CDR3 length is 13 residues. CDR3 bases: TGTGCCAGCAGCCCCTTTCGGGTCGGCGAGCAGTACTTC. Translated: CASSPFRVGEQYF.

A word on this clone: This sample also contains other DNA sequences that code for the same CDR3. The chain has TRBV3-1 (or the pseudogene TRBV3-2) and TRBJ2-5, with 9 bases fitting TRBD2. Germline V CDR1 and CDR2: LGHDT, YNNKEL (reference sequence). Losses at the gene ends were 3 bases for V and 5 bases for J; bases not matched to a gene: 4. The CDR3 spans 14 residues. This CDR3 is CASSQRGGAETQYF. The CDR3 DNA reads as TGTGCCAGCAGCCAGCGGGGGGGTGCGGAGACCCAGTACTTC.

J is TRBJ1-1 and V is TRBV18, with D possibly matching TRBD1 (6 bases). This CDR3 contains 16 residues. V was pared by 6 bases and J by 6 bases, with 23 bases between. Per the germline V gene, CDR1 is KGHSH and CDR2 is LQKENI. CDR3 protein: CASSPTGTRGGPEAFF. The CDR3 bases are TGTGCCAGCTCCCCAACCGGGACACGGGGCGGGCCTGAAGCTTTCTTT.

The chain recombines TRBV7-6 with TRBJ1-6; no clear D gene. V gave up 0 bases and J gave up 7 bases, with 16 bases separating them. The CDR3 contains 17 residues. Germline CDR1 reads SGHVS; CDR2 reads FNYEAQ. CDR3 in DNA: TGTGCCAGCAGCTTAGCCGGAGGGTCGGTCCAAAATTCACCCCTCCACTTT. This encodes CASSLAGGSVQNSPLHF.

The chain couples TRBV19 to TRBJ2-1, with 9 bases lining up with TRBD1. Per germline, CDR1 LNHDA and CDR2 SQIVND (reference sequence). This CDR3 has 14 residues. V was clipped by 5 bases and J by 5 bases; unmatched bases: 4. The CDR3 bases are TGTGCCAGTAGTGAACACAGGGGGCACAATGAGCAGTTCTTC. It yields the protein CASSEHRGHNEQFF.

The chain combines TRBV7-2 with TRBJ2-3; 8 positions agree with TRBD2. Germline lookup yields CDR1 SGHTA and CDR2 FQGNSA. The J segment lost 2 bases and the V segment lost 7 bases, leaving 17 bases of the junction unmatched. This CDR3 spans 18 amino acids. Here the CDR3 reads CASTPLAGGPLITDTQYF. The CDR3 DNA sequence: TGTGCCAGCACCCCGCTGGCGGGGGGCCCCCTGATCACAGATACGCAGTATTTT. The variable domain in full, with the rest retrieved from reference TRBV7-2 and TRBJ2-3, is GAGVSQSPSNKVTEKGKDVELRCDPISGHTALYWYRQSLGQGLEFLIYFQGNSAPDKSGLPSDRFSAERTGGSVSTLTIQRTQQEDSAVYLCASTPLAGGPLITDTQYFGPGTRLTVL.

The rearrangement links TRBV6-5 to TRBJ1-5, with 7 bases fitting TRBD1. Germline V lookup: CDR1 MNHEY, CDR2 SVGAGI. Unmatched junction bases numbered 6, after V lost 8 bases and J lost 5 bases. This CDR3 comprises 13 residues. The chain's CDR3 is CASQTGQDQPQHF. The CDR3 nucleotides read TGTGCCAGCCAGACAGGACAGGATCAGCCCCAGCATTTT.

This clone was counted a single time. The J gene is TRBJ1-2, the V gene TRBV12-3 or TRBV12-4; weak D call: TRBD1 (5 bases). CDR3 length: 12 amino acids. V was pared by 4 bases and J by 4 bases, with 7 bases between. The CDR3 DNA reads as TGTGCCAGCAGTTGGGACTTCTATGGCTACACCTTC. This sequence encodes CASSWDFYGYTF.

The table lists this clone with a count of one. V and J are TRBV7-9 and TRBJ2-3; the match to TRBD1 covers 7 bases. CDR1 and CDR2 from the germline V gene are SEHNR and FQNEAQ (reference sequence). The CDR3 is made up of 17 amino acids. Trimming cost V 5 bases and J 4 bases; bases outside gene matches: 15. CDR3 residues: CASSPDLGGFGADTQYF. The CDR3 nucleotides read TGTGCCAGCAGCCCCGATCTAGGGGGCTTTGGCGCAGATACGCAGTATTTT.

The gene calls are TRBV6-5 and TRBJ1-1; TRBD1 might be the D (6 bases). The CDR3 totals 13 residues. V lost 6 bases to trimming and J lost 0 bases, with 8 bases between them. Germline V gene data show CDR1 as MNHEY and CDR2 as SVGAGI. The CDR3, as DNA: TGTGCCAGCAGGCGACAGGTGAACACTGAAGCTTTCTTT. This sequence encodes CASRRQVNTEAFF.

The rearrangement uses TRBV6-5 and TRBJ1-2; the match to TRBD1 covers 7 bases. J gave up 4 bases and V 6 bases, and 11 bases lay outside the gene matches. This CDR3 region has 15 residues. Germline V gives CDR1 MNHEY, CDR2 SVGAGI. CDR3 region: CASSLGTDLSYGYTF. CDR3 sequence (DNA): TGTGCCAGCAGCTTGGGGACAGACTTGTCCTATGGCTACACCTTC.

CDR3 nucleotides: TGTGCCAGCGGACAGGGTGCGGATACGCAGTATTTT. Its translation: CASGQGADTQYF. The chain carries TRBV11-3 and TRBJ2-3, with 8 nucleotides matching TRBD1. Germline CDR1 reads SGHNT; CDR2 reads YENEEA. V trimming: 8 bases; J trimming: 6 bases; junction bases outside the gene matches: 4. The CDR3 contains 12 residues.

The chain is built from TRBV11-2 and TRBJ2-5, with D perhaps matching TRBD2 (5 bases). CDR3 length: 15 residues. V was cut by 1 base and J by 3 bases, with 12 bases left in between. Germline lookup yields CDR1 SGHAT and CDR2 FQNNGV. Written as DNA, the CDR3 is TGTGCCAGCAGCTTAGTTGTGGGAGACGAAGAGACCCAGTACTTC. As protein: CASSLVVGDEETQYF.

As DNA, the CDR3 is TGTGCCAGCAGCTTTGGGGGGAGGGGCCAGCCCCAGCATTTT. Its translation is CASSFGGRGQPQHF. The chain has TRBV27 and TRBJ1-5; D may be TRBD1 (5 bases). Trimming pared 6 bases from V and 7 bases from J, leaving 16 bases between. The CDR3 is made up of 14 amino acids. In germline, CDR1 is MNHEY, CDR2 SMNVEV (reference sequence).

The CDR3 is CASSQVGGLAGDTQYF. CDR3 nucleotides: TGTGCCAGCAGCCAAGTTGGTGGGCTAGCGGGGGATACGCAGTATTTT. V and J are TRBV7-9 and TRBJ2-3; 9 nucleotides match TRBD2. Trimming took 5 bases from V and 6 from J; bases not matched to a gene: 12. Germline-derived CDR1 and CDR2 are SEHNR and FQNEAQ (reference sequence). The CDR3 length is 16 residues.

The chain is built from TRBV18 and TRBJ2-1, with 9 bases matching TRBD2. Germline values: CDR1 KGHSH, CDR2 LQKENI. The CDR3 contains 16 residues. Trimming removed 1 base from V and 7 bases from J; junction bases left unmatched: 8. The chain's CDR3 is CASSPRAGGPRNEQFF. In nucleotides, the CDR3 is TGTGCCAGCTCACCACGGGCGGGGGGGCCTCGAAATGAGCAGTTCTTC. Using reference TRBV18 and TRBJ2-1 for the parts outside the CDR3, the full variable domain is NAGVMQNPRHLVRRRGQEARLRCSPMKGHSHVYWYRQLPEEGLKFMVYLQKENIIDESGMPKERFSAEFPKEGPSILRIQQVVRGDSAAYFCASSPRAGGPRNEQFFGPGTRLTVL.

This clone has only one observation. The CDR3: CASSERTGSNYGYTF. The CDR3 DNA sequence: TGCGCCAGCAGCGAGCGGACAGGGAGTAACTATGGCTACACCTTC. V gene TRBV5-1 combines with J gene TRBJ1-2, with 8 bases lining up with TRBD1. Germline V gene sequence: CDR1 SGHRS, CDR2 YFSETQ. V lost 4 bases, J lost 1 base, and 6 bases stayed unmatched. The CDR3 is 15 amino acids.

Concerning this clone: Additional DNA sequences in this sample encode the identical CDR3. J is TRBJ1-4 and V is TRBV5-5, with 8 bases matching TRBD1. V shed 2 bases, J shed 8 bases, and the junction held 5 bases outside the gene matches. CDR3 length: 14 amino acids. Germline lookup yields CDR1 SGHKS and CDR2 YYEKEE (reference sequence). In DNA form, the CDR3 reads TGTGCCAGCAGCTTAGGGACAGGAGGCGAAAAACTGTTTTTT. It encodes CASSLGTGGEKLFF.

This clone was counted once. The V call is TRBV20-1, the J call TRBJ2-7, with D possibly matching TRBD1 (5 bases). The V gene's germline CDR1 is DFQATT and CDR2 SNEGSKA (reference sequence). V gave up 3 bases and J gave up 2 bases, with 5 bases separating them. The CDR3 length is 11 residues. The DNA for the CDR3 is TGCAGTGCTAGCAGGGCCTACGAGCAGTACTTC. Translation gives CSASRAYEQYF.